This entry lists 18 T cell receptor beta chains sequenced from one sample in a study of T-cell reconstitution after alpha-beta-depleted transplantation in children. During its preparation, the TCRbeta library received unique molecular identifiers. TCRdb reanalysed the PCR reads using MiXCR and keeps one entry per CDR3 protein. The sample includes hundreds of thousands of distinct CDR3 sequences, roughly a tenth of them seen just once. This sample comprised PBMCs from the stem cell graft donor, obtained from the stem cell graft. These receptors were collected from a human donor who donated a stem cell graft to a child with acute myeloid leukemia.

The chain uses TRBV20-1 and TRBJ1-4, with D perhaps matching TRBD1 (5 bases). V was pared by 6 bases and J by 6 bases, with 11 bases between. This CDR3 comprises 12 residues. The germline CDR1 and CDR2 sequences are DFQATT and SNEGSKA (reference sequence). CDR3 in DNA: TGCAGTGCGCAGGTGGGGGATGAAAAACTGTTTTTT. This translates into CSAQVGDEKLFF.

This clonotype was detected many times. The rearrangement joins TRBV29-1 to TRBJ2-1, with D maybe TRBD1 (6 bases). Trimming took off 4 bases at V and 9 bases at J, with 19 bases between the two ends. Germline CDR1 and CDR2: SQVTM and ANQGSEA. This CDR3 region has 14 residues. The CDR3 region has the DNA TGCAGCGTTGGAGAAGAAACAGGGTTTGCTGAGCAGTTCTTC. Protein product: CSVGEETGFAEQFF.

This clonotype was picked up many times. J is TRBJ2-1 and V is TRBV19, with D possibly TRBD2 on 6 matching bases. The germline V gene encodes CDR1 LNHDA and CDR2 SQIVND (reference sequence). CDR3 length: 16 residues. Trimming took off 5 bases at V and 2 bases at J, with 16 bases between the two ends. The CDR3 coding sequence is TGTGCCAGTAGTGCCCCCGGGGTAGCGGCCTACAATGAGCAGTTCTTC. Its translation: CASSAPGVAAYNEQFF. The whole variable domain, remainder taken from reference TRBV19 and TRBJ2-1, is DGGITQSPKYLFRKEGQNVTLSCEQNLNHDAMYWYRQDPGQGLRLIYYSQIVNDFQKGDIAEGYSVSREKKESFPLTVTSAQKNPTAFYLCASSAPGVAAYNEQFFGPGTRLTVL.

The rearrangement uses TRBV20-1 and TRBJ2-3; D gene ambiguous. Germline V lookup: CDR1 DFQATT, CDR2 SNEGSKA (reference sequence). The length of the CDR3 is 15 residues. Deletions cut 2 bases from V and 4 bases from J, with 16 bases between. In nucleotides, the CDR3 is TGCAGTGCTAGAAACCGGGCCCCGTGGGCAGATACGCAGTATTTT. It encodes CSARNRAPWADTQYF.

The chain couples TRBV2 to TRBJ2-1; D call uncertain. Germline assignment: CDR1 SNHLY and CDR2 FYNNEI. This CDR3 is 16 amino acids long. V was pared by 10 bases and J by 5 bases, with 24 bases between. The CDR3 nucleotides are TGTGCCACCATACACGAAAAGATAGGGTCGGACAATGAGCAGTTCTTC. Protein sequence: CATIHEKIGSDNEQFF.

V gene TRBV15 combines with J gene TRBJ1-4; D ambiguous. The germline gives CDR1 LNHNV, CDR2 YYDKDF (reference sequence). The germline V and J ends were trimmed by 1 base and 5 bases, with 11 bases remaining between them. This CDR3 comprises 15 residues. The CDR3 loop reads CATSRVGPKNEKLFF. Written as DNA, the CDR3 is TGTGCCACCAGCAGAGTAGGACCTAAGAATGAAAAACTGTTTTTT.

The sample holds many counts of this clonotype. The chain joins TRBV12-3 or TRBV12-4 to TRBJ2-7; no definite D call. CDR3 length: 14 residues. The ends were cut back, 6 bases at V and 2 bases at J, with 14 bases in the middle. The CDR3 sequence is CASSPGDAAYEQYF. DNA of the CDR3: TGTGCCAGCAGCCCCGGTGACGCCGCCTACGAGCAGTACTTC.

This clonotype appeared a few times. The chain uses TRBV24-1 and TRBJ2-6; TRBD1 matches 10 bases. Germline CDR1 and CDR2: KGHDR and SFDVKD. The CDR3 contains 20 residues. The V segment lost 2 bases and the J segment 0 bases; nucleotides outside the gene matches: 9. CDR3 sequence: CATSDYPGQGLHSGANVLTF. The CDR3 region has the DNA TGTGCCACCAGTGATTACCCGGGACAGGGGCTACACTCTGGGGCCAACGTCCTGACTTTC.

This clonotype was found many times. The V and J genes are TRBV28 and TRBJ2-3; 9 bases map to TRBD1. The trim removed 4 bases at V and 3 bases at J, leaving 8 bases unmatched. CDR3 length equals 16 residues. CDR1 and CDR2 (germline): MDHEN, SYDVKM. CDR3: CASSSPGQGRTDTQYF. The CDR3 coding sequence is TGTGCCAGCAGTTCTCCCGGACAGGGGAGAACAGATACGCAGTATTTT.

There are many counts of this clonotype. The J gene is TRBJ2-7, the V gene TRBV9; D is unclear. Germline V gene lookup returns CDR1 SGDLS and CDR2 YYNGEE. V was trimmed by 4 bases and J by 0 bases, leaving 8 bases between them. The CDR3 loop spans 13 amino acids. As DNA, the CDR3 is TGTGCCAGCAGCCCCTACACCTCCTACGAGCAGTACTTC. It yields the protein CASSPYTSYEQYF.

This clonotype was detected many times. The V and J genes are TRBV29-1 and TRBJ2-1, with D hard to call. The germline V gene has CDR1 SQVTM and CDR2 ANQGSEA. V was shortened by 3 bases and J by 8 bases, with 8 bases between the two germline ends. This CDR3 region has 11 residues. In DNA form, the CDR3 reads TGCAGCGTTGATTCCCGCTATGAGCAGTTCTTC. Protein product: CSVDSRYEQFF.

This clonotype was recorded a few times. The chain carries TRBV7-9 and TRBJ2-5; 11 bases map to TRBD2. CDR1 is SEHNR and CDR2 is FQNEAQ in the germline V gene (reference sequence). The trim removed 5 bases at V and 9 bases at J, leaving 14 bases unmatched. CDR3 length: 16 residues. Here the CDR3 reads CASSPSGTSGPGSQYF. CDR3 DNA: TGTGCCAGCAGCCCCTCTGGGACTAGCGGCCCAGGGTCCCAGTACTTC.

In its sample, this clonotype was seen many times. CDR3 DNA sequence: TGTGCCTCGGGACAGGGTTACGAGCAGTACTTC. Translated: CASGQGYEQYF. V and J are TRBV9 and TRBJ2-7; 9 bases line up with TRBD1. CDR3 length equals 11 residues. Germline trimming cut 10 bases from V and 4 bases from J; bases unmatched to any gene: 3. In germline, CDR1 is SGDLS, CDR2 YYNGEE.

Remarks on this clonotype: One junction end disagrees with the germline gene, perhaps due to a read error. The chain combines TRBV5-1 with TRBJ2-1, with D unclear. Germline V CDR1 and CDR2: SGHRS, YFSETQ. This CDR3 spans 14 amino acids. The CDR3 here is CASSSEGPFNELFF. In DNA form, the CDR3 reads TGCGCCAGCAGCTCCGAAGGGCCATTCAATGAGCTGTTCTTC.

This chain joins TRBV20-1 and TRBJ2-1; 13 bases agree with TRBD2. In germline, CDR1 is DFQATT, CDR2 SNEGSKA (reference sequence). The CDR3 extends over 16 amino acids. The CDR3 coding sequence is TGCAGCCTTGGACTAGCGGGAGTTAGTAATGACGATGAGCAGTTCTTC. Protein product: CSLGLAGVSNDDEQFF.

This clonotype was seen more than once but under ten times. The V and J genes are TRBV7-2 and TRBJ2-3; the match to TRBD1 covers 8 bases. The V gene's germline CDR1 is SGHTA and CDR2 FQGNSA. The J segment lost 1 base and the V segment lost 5 bases, leaving 5 bases of the junction unmatched. CDR3 length: 15 residues. CDR3 sequence reads: CASSLQGDGTDTQYF. In DNA form, the CDR3 reads TGTGCCAGCAGCCTACAGGGGGATGGCACAGATACGCAGTATTTT.

This chain joins TRBV6-1 and TRBJ2-7; D is unresolved. Germline CDR1 MNHNS, CDR2 SASEGT. This CDR3 is 11 amino acids long. V was clipped by 10 bases and J by 6 bases, with 13 bases between them. CDR3 in amino acids: CATSFSGEQYF. DNA for the CDR3: TGTGCCACCTCATTTAGTGGCGAGCAGTACTTC.

V gene TRBV18 combines with J gene TRBJ2-5, with TRBD1 matching over 7 bases. The germline V gene has CDR1 KGHSH and CDR2 LQKENI. The junction had 3 bases not matched to a gene; V was cut back by 6 bases and J by 5 bases. The CDR3 consists of 12 residues. For the CDR3, the DNA is TGTGCCAGCTCGACAGGGATGGAGACCCAGTACTTC. Translating gives CASSTGMETQYF. The entire variable domain, with the rest obtained from reference TRBV18 and TRBJ2-5, is as follows: NAGVMQNPRHLVRRRGQEARLRCSPMKGHSHVYWYRQLPEEGLKFMVYLQKENIIDESGMPKERFSAEFPKEGPSILRIQQVVRGDSAAYFCASSTGMETQYFGPGTRLLVL.